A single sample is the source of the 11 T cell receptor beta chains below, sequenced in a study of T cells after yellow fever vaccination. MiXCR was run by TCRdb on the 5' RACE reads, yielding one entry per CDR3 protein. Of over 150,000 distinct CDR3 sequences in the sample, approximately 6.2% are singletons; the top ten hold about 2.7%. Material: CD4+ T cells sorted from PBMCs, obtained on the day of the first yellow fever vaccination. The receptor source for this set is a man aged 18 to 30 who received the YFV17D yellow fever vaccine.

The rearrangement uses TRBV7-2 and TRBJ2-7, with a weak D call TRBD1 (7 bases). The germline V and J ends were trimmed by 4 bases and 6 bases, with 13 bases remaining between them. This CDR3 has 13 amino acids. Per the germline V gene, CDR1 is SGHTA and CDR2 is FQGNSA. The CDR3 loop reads CASSSRQGGEQYF. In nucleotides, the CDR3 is TGTGCCAGCAGCTCGCGACAGGGAGGCGAGCAGTACTTC.

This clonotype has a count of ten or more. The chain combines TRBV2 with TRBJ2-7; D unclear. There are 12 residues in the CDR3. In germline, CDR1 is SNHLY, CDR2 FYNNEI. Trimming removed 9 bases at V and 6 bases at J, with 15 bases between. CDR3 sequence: CASAREEREQYF. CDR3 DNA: TGTGCCAGTGCTCGAGAAGAACGCGAGCAGTACTTC.

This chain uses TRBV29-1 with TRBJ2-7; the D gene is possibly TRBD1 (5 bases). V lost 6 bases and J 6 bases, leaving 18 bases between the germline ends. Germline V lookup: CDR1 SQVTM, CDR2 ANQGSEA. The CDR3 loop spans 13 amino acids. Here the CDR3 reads CSVAIGLGREQYF. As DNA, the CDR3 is TGCAGCGTAGCTATAGGCCTGGGGCGCGAGCAGTACTTC.

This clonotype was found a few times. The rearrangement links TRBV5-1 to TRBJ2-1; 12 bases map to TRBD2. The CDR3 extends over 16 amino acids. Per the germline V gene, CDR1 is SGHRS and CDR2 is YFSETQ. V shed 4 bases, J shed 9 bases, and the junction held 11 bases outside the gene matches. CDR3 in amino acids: CASSVTSGGEGGEQFF. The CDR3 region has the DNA TGCGCCAGCAGCGTGACTAGCGGGGGAGAAGGAGGTGAGCAGTTCTTC. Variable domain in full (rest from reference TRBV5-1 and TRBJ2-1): KAGVTQTPRYLIKTRGQQVTLSCSPISGHRSVSWYQQTPGQGLQFLFEYFSETQRNKGNFPGRFSGRQFSNSRSEMNVSTLELGDSALYLCASSVTSGGEGGEQFFGPGTRLTVL.

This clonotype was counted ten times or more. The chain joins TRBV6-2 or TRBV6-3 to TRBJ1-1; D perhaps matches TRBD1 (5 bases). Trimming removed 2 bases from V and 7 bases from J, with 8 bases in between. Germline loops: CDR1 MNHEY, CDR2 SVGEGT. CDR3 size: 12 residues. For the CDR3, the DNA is TGTGCCAGCAGTTACAGGGGTCATGAAGCTTTCTTT. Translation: CASSYRGHEAFF.

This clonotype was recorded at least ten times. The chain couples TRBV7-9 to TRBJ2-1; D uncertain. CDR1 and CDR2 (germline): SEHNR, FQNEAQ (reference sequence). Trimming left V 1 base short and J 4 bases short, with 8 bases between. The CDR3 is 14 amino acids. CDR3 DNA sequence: TGTGCCAGCAGCTTAGACAGAGTTTACAATGAGCAGTTCTTC. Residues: CASSLDRVYNEQFF. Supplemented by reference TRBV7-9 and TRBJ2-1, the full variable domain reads DTGVSQNPRHKITKRGQNVTFRCDPISEHNRLYWYRQTLGQGPEFLTYFQNEAQLEKSRLLSDRFSAERPKGSFSTLEIQRTEQGDSAMYLCASSLDRVYNEQFFGPGTRLTVL.

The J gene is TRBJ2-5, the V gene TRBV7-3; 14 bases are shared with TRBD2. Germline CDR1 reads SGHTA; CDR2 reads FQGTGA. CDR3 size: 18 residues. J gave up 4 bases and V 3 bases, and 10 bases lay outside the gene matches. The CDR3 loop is CASSLGATSGGAGETQYF. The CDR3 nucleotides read TGTGCCAGCAGCTTGGGAGCGACTAGCGGGGGGGCCGGAGAGACCCAGTACTTC.

The CDR3 sequence is CASSSTPYTDTQYF. The CDR3 region has the DNA TGTGCCAGCAGCTCGACACCTTACACAGATACGCAGTATTTT. The chain uses TRBV5-4 and TRBJ2-3; D call uncertain. Trimming took 3 bases from V and 2 from J, leaving 10 bases between them. The CDR3 is made up of 14 amino acids. Looked up from germline, CDR1 is SGHNT and CDR2 is YYREEE (reference sequence).

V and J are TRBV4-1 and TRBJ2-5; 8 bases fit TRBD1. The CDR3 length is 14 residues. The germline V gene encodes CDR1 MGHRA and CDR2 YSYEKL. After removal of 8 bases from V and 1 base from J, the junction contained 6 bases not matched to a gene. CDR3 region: CASDRGGAQETQYF. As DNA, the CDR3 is TGCGCCAGCGACAGGGGTGGGGCCCAAGAGACCCAGTACTTC.

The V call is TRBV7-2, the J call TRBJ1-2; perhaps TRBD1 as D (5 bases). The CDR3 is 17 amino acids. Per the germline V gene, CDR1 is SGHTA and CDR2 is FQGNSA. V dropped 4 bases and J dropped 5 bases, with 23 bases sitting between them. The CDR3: CASSWGPMRLGAYGYTF. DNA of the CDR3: TGTGCCAGCAGCTGGGGACCGATGCGCCTAGGGGCTTATGGCTACACCTTC.

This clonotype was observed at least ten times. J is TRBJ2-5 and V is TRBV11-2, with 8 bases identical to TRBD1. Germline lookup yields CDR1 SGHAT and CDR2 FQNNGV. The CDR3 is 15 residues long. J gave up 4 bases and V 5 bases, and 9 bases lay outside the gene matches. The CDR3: CASSDGQGQAETQYF. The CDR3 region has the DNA TGTGCCAGCAGCGATGGACAGGGTCAGGCAGAGACCCAGTACTTC.